One and the same sample provided the 8 T cell receptor beta chains below, sequenced in a study of T-cell reconstitution after alpha-beta-depleted transplantation in children. TCRbeta library preparation incorporated unique molecular identifiers. MiXCR was run by TCRdb on the PCR reads, yielding one entry per CDR3 protein. The repertoire includes around 370,000 distinct CDR3 sequences, 10% of them detected once, and roughly 2.5% sits in the top ten. The material was PBMCs from the stem cell graft donor, obtained from the stem cell graft. The source is a human donor who donated a stem cell graft to a child with acute lymphoblastic leukemia.

This clonotype occurred a few times. The CDR3 reads CASSLVPLGGRETQYF. The CDR3, as DNA: TGTGCCAGCAGCTTAGTCCCCCTGGGGGGGCGAGAGACCCAGTACTTC. The chain carries TRBV7-8 and TRBJ2-5; TRBD2 is a possible D gene (7 bases). The CDR3 covers 16 residues. The V end lost 1 base, the J end lost 4 bases, and 16 bases lay between the germline ends. Germline CDR1 reads SGHVS; CDR2 reads FQNEAQ.

This chain uses TRBV2 with TRBJ2-5; D gene ambiguous. The germline gives CDR1 SNHLY, CDR2 FYNNEI. Trimming removed 8 bases from V and 3 bases from J, with 10 bases in between. This CDR3 region has 12 residues. The CDR3 spells CASVGTEETQYF. The CDR3 nucleotides read TGTGCCAGCGTCGGCACTGAAGAGACCCAGTACTTC.

The chain is built from TRBV7-9 and TRBJ2-1; 9 positions agree with TRBD2. J gave up 7 bases and V 8 bases, and 9 bases lay outside the gene matches. CDR1 and CDR2 (germline): SEHNR, FQNEAQ (reference sequence). This CDR3 spans 14 amino acids. CDR3 nucleotides: TGTGCCAGCGGTAATAGCGGGAGAGTAAATGAGCAGTTCTTC. Its protein is CASGNSGRVNEQFF.

V gene TRBV6-9 combines with J gene TRBJ2-7; D is undetermined. CDR1 is MNHGY, CDR2 SVAAGI, per germline. V lost 5 bases and J 3 bases, leaving 23 bases between the germline ends. The CDR3 extends over 17 amino acids. CDR3 DNA sequence: TGTGCCAGCAGTCCCATAGGTCCGAACGTACTTGGCTACGAGCAGTACTTC. This codes for CASSPIGPNVLGYEQYF.

The chain recombines TRBV30 with TRBJ2-6, with 8 nucleotides matching TRBD2. CDR1 is GTSNPN and CDR2 is SVGIG in the germline V gene (reference sequence). The trim removed 0 bases at V and 0 bases at J, leaving 4 bases unmatched. The length of the CDR3 is 17 residues. The CDR3 protein is CAWSVRGGSSGANVLTF. For the CDR3, the DNA is TGTGCCTGGAGTGTACGGGGGGGGAGCTCTGGGGCCAACGTCCTGACTTTC.

With regard to this clonotype: A much bigger clone sits one base away, suggesting this may be a read error. The chain couples TRBV20-1 to TRBJ2-7; 7 nucleotides line up with TRBD2. Germline V gene lookup returns CDR1 DFQATT and CDR2 SNEGSKA (reference sequence). The CDR3 extends over 14 amino acids. The CDR3 spells CSARDSSGTYDQYF. The CDR3 region has the DNA TGCAGTGCTAGAGATTCTAGCGGAACCTACGACCAGTACTTC.

In its sample, this clonotype was seen a few times. The chain combines TRBV28 with TRBJ2-5; 8 bases are a match to TRBD2. In germline, CDR1 is MDHEN, CDR2 SYDVKM. CDR3 length: 13 amino acids. Trimming cost V 5 bases and J 3 bases; bases outside gene matches: 2. The CDR3 is CASSTGREETQYF. The CDR3 DNA follows: TGTGCCAGCAGTACCGGGAGGGAAGAGACCCAGTACTTC. Filled out from reference TRBV28 and TRBJ2-5, the complete variable domain reads DVKVTQSSRYLVKRTGEKVFLECVQDMDHENMFWYRQDPGLGLRLIYFSYDVKMKEKGDIPEGYSVSREKKERFSLILESASTNQTSMYLCASSTGREETQYFGPGTRLLVL.

The chain employs TRBV12-3 or TRBV12-4 and TRBJ1-5; tentative D call: TRBD1 (6 bases). This CDR3 has 15 residues. V was clipped by 5 bases and J by 3 bases, with 14 bases between them. As DNA, the CDR3 is TGTGCCAGCAGTCCCGACGGGGGGCCCAATCAGCCCCAGCATTTT. It specifies CASSPDGGPNQPQHF.